The 14 T cell receptor beta chains presented below share a single source sample, sequenced in a study of cytotoxic CD8 clonotypes in ibrutinib-treated CLL. Using immunoSEQ multiplex PCR, the repertoire was profiled, and TCRdb retains in-frame clones only, with some absent. The data contain around 300,000 clones, roughly 85% of them singletons. Source: PBMCs, taken before ibrutinib treatment. Receptor source: a human donor with chronic lymphocytic leukemia.

This clone was counted a single time. The gene calls are TRBV7-8 and TRBJ1-2; no definite D call. Germline V gives CDR1 SGHVS, CDR2 FQNEAQ. The ends were cut back, 0 bases at V and 6 bases at J, with 5 bases in the middle. The CDR3 is made up of 12 amino acids. This CDR3 is CASSLASDGYTF. For the CDR3, the DNA is TGTGCCAGCAGCTTAGCGTCGGATGGCTACACCTTC.

The rearrangement joins TRBV30 to TRBJ2-1; 7 bases agree with TRBD1. CDR1 and CDR2 (germline): GTSNPN, SVGIG (reference sequence). V trimming: 6 bases; J trimming: 7 bases; junction bases outside the gene matches: 12. CDR3 length: 14 amino acids. The CDR3 region is CACANYRGWNEQFF. CDR3 bases: TGTGCCTGCGCTAACTACAGGGGTTGGAATGAGCAGTTCTTC.

This clone was seen a handful of times. Within the sample, other DNA sequences also encode this same CDR3. The chain is built from TRBV6-5 and TRBJ1-1; 8 bases map to TRBD1. CDR1 and CDR2 (germline): MNHEY, SVGAGI. The CDR3 totals 11 residues. With V trimmed by 8 bases and J by 8 bases, 4 bases remained unmatched. CDR3 nucleotides: TGTGCCAGCTCACGGGACAGGGAAGCTTTCTTT. Its protein is CASSRDREAFF.

This clone was found once. The gene calls are TRBV7-2 and TRBJ1-1, with a tentative D call TRBD1 (5 bases). CDR1 SGHTA and CDR2 FQGNSA come from the germline V gene. V shed 4 bases and J shed 0 bases, with 12 bases lying between them. This CDR3 is built from 15 residues. The CDR3 loop reads CASSSHGGMNTEAFF. Written as DNA, the CDR3 is TGTGCCAGCAGCTCCCATGGGGGAATGAACACTGAAGCTTTCTTT.

This clone was recorded a few times. This chain links TRBV5-4 with TRBJ1-4; D gene unclear. V was cut by 4 bases and J by 0 bases, with 13 bases left in between. The germline V gene has CDR1 SGHNT and CDR2 YYREEE (reference sequence). This CDR3 contains 16 residues. The DNA for the CDR3 is TGTGCCAGCAGCGTAGGGCTTTACTCAACTAATGAAAAACTGTTTTTT. It is translated as CASSVGLYSTNEKLFF.

The V gene is TRBV30, the J gene TRBJ1-5; D is ambiguous. Germline V CDR1 and CDR2: GTSNPN, SVGIG (reference sequence). This CDR3 comprises 14 residues. With 3 bases removed from V and 1 base from J, the gap between germline ends came to 10 bases. The CDR3 here is CAWSSLYSNQPQHF. The CDR3 nucleotides are TGTGCCTGGAGCTCCCTTTACAGCAATCAGCCCCAGCATTTT.

V is TRBV7-8 and J is TRBJ2-7; 9 bases agree with TRBD2. Germline V gene sequence: CDR1 SGHVS, CDR2 FQNEAQ. The CDR3 contains 17 residues. J gave up 7 bases and V 5 bases, and 18 bases lay outside the gene matches. CDR3 DNA sequence: TGTGCCAGCAGCCCGGTTTATAGCGGGAGACGTAGGGGGGAGCAGTACTTC. It encodes CASSPVYSGRRRGEQYF.

The chain is built from TRBV6-6 and TRBJ2-1, with 9 nucleotides matching TRBD1. CDR1 MNHNY and CDR2 SVGAGI come from the germline V gene (reference sequence). The trim removed 5 bases at V and 9 bases at J, leaving 8 bases unmatched. CDR3 length: 14 amino acids. The CDR3 loop reads CASSRQGVLGEQFF. Written as DNA, the CDR3 is TGTGCCAGCAGTAGACAGGGGGTGTTGGGTGAGCAGTTCTTC.

This clone appeared a single time. The chain combines TRBV4-2 with TRBJ2-3; 8 bases align to TRBD2. Germline loops: CDR1 LGHNA, CDR2 YNFKEQ. There are 14 residues in the CDR3. The J segment lost 5 bases and the V segment lost 5 bases, leaving 6 bases of the junction unmatched. CDR3 loop: CASSYQRERDTQYF. DNA for the CDR3: TGTGCCAGCAGCTACCAGCGGGAGCGAGATACGCAGTATTTT.

J is TRBJ2-7 and V is TRBV15, with D tentatively TRBD2 (5 bases). V dropped 4 bases and J dropped 0 bases, with 10 bases sitting between them. Germline CDR1 LNHNV, CDR2 YYDKDF (reference sequence). This CDR3 spans 14 amino acids. In nucleotides, the CDR3 is TGTGCCACCAGCACTCCGGGGATCTCCTACGAGCAGTACTTC. Translating it yields CATSTPGISYEQYF.

In its sample, this clone was seen once. The chain links TRBV18 to TRBJ1-1; 8 bases map to TRBD1. The V gene's germline CDR1 is KGHSH and CDR2 LQKENI. V shed 2 bases and J 3 bases; nucleotides not matched to a gene: 5. This CDR3 is 15 amino acids long. The CDR3: CASSPGQGRDTEAFF. The DNA for the CDR3 is TGTGCCAGCTCACCAGGACAGGGAAGGGACACTGAAGCTTTCTTT.

This clone was seen just once. V and J are TRBV7-2 and TRBJ1-2; D is unclear. The CDR3 consists of 13 residues. Germline V CDR1 and CDR2: SGHTA, FQGNSA. The V end lost 0 bases, the J end lost 8 bases, and 10 bases lay between the germline ends. The CDR3 is CASSLAVGGGYTF. The DNA for the CDR3 is TGTGCCAGCAGCTTAGCTGTGGGCGGCGGCTACACCTTC.

V and J are TRBV28 and TRBJ2-5, with D hard to call. The CDR3 contains 13 residues. With 6 bases removed from V and 3 bases from J, the gap between germline ends came to 11 bases. Per germline, CDR1 MDHEN and CDR2 SYDVKM. The CDR3 reads CASRRVAEETQYF. The DNA for the CDR3 is TGTGCCAGCAGACGTGTTGCAGAAGAGACCCAGTACTTC.

The chain joins TRBV11-2 to TRBJ2-7; no reliable D call. CDR1 is SGHAT, CDR2 FQNNGV, per germline. The CDR3 covers 12 residues. V was pared by 3 bases and J by 5 bases, with 8 bases between. The DNA for the CDR3 is TGTGCCAGCAGCTTGACGAGGCACGAGCAGTACTTC. Protein sequence: CASSLTRHEQYF.